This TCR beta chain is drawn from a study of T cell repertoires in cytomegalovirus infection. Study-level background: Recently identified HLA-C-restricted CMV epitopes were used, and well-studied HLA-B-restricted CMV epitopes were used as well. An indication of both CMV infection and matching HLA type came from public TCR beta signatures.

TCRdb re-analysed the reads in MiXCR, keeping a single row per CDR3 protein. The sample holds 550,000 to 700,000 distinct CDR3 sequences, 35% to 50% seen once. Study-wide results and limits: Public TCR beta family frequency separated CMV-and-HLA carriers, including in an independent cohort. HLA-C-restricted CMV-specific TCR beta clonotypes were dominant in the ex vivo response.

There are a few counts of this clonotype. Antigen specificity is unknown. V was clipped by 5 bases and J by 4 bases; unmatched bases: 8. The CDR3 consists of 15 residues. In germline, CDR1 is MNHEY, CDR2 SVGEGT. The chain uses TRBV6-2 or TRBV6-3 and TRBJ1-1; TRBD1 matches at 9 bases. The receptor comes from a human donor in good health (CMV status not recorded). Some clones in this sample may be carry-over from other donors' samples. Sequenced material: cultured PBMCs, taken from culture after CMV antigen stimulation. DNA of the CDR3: TGTGCCAGCAGTCGAGGACAGGGGACAATCACTGAAGCTTTCTTT. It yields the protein CASSRGQGTITEAFF.